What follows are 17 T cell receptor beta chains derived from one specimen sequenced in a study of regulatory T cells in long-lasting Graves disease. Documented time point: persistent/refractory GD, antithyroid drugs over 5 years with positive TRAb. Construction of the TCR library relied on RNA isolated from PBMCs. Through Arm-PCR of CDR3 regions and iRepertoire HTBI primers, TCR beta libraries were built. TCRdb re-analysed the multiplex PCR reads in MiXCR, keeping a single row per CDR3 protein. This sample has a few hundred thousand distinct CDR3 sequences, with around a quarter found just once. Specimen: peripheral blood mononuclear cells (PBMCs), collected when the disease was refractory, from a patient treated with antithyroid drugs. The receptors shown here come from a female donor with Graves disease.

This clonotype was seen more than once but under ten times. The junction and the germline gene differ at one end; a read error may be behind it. DNA of the CDR3: TGTACCAGCAGTCCCCACCTCGGAGGCACCTACGAGCAGTACTTC. It yields the protein CTSSPHLGGTYEQYF. The rearrangement uses TRBV28 and TRBJ2-7; perhaps TRBD2 as D (5 bases). CDR1 and CDR2 (germline): MDHEN, SYDVKM. This CDR3 has 15 amino acids. Combining the CDR3 with reference TRBV28 and TRBJ2-7 gives the whole variable domain DVKVTQSSRYLVKRTGEKVFLECVQDMDHENMFWYRQDPGLGLRLIYFSYDVKMKEKGDIPEGYSVSREKKERFSLILESASTNQTSMYLCTSSPHLGGTYEQYFGPGTRLTVT.

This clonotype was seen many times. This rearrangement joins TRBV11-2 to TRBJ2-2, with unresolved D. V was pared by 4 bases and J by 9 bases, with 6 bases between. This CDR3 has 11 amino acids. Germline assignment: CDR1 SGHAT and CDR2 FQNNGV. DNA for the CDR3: TGTGCCAGCAGCTCACCTAGGGAGCTGTTTTTT. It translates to CASSSPRELFF. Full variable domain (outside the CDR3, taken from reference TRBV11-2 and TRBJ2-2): EAGVAQSPRYKIIEKRQSVAFWCNPISGHATLYWYQQILGQGPKLLIQFQNNGVVDDSQLPKDRFSAERLKGVDSTLKIQPAKLEDSAVYLCASSSPRELFFGEGSRLTVL.

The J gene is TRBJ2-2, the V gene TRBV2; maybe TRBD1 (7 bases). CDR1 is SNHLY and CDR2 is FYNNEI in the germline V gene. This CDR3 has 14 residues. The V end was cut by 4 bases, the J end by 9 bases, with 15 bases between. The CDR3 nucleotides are TGTGCCAGCAGTGCTGTCAGGGGGGACCGGGAGCTGTTTTTT. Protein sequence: CASSAVRGDRELFF.

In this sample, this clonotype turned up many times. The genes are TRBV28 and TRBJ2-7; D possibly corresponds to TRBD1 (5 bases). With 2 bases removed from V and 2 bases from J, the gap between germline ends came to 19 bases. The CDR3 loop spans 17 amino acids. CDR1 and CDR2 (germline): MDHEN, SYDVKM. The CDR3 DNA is TGTGCCAGCAGTTTAACAGGTTTTATGTGGGTGGCCTACGAGCAGTACTTC. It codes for CASSLTGFMWVAYEQYF. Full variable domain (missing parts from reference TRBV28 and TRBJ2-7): DVKVTQSSRYLVKRTGEKVFLECVQDMDHENMFWYRQDPGLGLRLIYFSYDVKMKEKGDIPEGYSVSREKKERFSLILESASTNQTSMYLCASSLTGFMWVAYEQYFGPGTRLTVT.

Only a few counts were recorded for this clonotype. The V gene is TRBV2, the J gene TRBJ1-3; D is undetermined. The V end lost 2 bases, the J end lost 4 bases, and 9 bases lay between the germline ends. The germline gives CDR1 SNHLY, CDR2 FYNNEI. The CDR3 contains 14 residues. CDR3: CASSERGWGNTIYF. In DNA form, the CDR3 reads TGTGCCAGCAGTGAACGAGGGTGGGGAAACACCATATATTTT.

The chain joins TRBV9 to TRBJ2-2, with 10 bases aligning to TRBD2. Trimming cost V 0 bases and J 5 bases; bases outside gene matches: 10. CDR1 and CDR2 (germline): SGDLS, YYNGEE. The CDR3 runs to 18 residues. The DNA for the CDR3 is TGTGCCAGCAGCGTAGCTCAGAGGAAGCGGGAGGGGACCGGGGAGCTGTTTTTT. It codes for CASSVAQRKREGTGELFF. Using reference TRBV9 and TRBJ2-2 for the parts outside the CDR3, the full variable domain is DSGVTQTPKHLITATGQRVTLRCSPRSGDLSVYWYQQSLDQGLQFLIQYYNGEERAKGNILERFSAQQFPDLHSELNLSSLELGDSALYFCASSVAQRKREGTGELFFGEGSRLTVL.

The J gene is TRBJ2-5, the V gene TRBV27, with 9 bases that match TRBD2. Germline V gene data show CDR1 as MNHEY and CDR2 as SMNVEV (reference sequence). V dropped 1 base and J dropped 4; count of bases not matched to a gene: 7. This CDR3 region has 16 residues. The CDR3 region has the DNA TGTGCCAGCAGTTTATGGGCGGGAGGGCCCCCAGAGACCCAGTACTTC. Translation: CASSLWAGGPPETQYF.

CDR3 sequence: CSADPYGRTAGQPQHF. In DNA, the CDR3 is TGCAGTGCGGACCCTTACGGGAGGACAGCTGGCCAGCCCCAGCATTTT. The chain combines TRBV20-1 with TRBJ1-5, with D possibly being TRBD1 (6 bases). The CDR3 is 16 amino acids. Germline V lookup: CDR1 DFQATT, CDR2 SNEGSKA (reference sequence). Between the trimmed V and J ends, which lost 6 bases and 7 bases, there was a span of 25 bases.

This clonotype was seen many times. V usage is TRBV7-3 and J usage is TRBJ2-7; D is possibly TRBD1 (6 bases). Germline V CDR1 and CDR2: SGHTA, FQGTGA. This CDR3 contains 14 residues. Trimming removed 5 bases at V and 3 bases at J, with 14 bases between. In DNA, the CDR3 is TGTGCCAGCAGCGAGACGGGACACGACTACGAGCAGTACTTC. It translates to CASSETGHDYEQYF.

The chain's CDR3 is CSVGLISLRDQETQYF. DNA of the CDR3: TGCAGCGTTGGGTTGATTTCTTTGAGGGACCAAGAGACCCAGTACTTC. The chain has TRBV29-1 and TRBJ2-5; maybe TRBD2 (5 bases). This CDR3 region has 16 residues. Germline CDR1 reads SQVTM; CDR2 reads ANQGSEA. Trimming removed 4 bases at V and 0 bases at J, with 18 bases between.

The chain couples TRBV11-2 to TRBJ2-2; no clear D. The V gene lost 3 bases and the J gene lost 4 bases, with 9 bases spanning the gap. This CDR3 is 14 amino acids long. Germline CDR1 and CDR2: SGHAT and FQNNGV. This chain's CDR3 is CASSLATSTGELFF. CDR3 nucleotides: TGTGCCAGCAGCTTGGCGACTTCCACCGGGGAGCTGTTTTTT.

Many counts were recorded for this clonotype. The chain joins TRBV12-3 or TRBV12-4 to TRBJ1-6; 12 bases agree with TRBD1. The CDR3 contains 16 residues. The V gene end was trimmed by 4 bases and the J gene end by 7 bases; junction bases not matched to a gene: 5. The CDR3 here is CASSSGTGGRNSPLHF. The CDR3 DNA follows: TGTGCCAGCAGTTCCGGGACAGGGGGCAGGAATTCACCCCTCCACTTT.

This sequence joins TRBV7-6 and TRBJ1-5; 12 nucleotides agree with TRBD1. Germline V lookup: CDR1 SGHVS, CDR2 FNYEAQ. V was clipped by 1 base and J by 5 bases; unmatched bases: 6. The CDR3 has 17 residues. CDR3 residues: CASSLGGTGGADQPQHF. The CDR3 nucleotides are TGTGCCAGCAGCTTAGGGGGGACAGGGGGCGCGGATCAGCCCCAGCATTTT.

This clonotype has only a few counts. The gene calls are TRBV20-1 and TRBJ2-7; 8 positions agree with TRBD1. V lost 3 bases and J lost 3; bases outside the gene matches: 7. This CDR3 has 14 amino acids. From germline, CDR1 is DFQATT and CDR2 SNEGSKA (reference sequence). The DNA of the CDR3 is TGCAGTGCTAGTTTCCCGGGACAGGACTACGAGCAGTACTTC. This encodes CSASFPGQDYEQYF.

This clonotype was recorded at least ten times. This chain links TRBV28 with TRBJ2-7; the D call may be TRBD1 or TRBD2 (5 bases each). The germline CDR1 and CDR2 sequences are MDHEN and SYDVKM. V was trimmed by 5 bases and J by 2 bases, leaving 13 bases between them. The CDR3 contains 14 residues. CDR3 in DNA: TGTGCCAGCAGTGCACCGGGGACGACCTACGAGCAGTACTTC. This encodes CASSAPGTTYEQYF.

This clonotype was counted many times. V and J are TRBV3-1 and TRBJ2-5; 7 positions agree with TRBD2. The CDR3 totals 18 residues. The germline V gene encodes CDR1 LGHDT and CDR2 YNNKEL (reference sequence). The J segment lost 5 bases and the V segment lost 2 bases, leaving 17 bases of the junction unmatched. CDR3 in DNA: TGTGCCAGCAGCCAACTTCCTCAGACGAACGGGAGGTTGGAGACCCAGTACTTC. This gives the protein CASSQLPQTNGRLETQYF.

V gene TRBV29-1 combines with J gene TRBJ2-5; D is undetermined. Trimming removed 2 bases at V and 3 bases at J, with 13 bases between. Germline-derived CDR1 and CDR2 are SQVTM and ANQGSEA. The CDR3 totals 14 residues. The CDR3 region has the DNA TGCAGCGTTGAAAACGTTTGGGTCAAAGAGACCCAGTACTTC. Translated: CSVENVWVKETQYF.